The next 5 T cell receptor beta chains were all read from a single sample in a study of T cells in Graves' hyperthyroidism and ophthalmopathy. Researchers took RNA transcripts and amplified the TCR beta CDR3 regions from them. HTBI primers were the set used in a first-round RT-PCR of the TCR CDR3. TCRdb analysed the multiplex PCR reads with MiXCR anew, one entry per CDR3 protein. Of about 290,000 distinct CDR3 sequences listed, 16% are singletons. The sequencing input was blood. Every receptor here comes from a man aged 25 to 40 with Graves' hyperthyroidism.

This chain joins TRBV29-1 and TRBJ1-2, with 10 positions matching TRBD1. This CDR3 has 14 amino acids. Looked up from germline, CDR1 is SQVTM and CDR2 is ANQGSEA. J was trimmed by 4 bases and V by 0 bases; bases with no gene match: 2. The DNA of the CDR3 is TGCAGCGTTGAAGACAGGGACAGGGGCTATGGCTACACCTTC. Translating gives CSVEDRDRGYGYTF.

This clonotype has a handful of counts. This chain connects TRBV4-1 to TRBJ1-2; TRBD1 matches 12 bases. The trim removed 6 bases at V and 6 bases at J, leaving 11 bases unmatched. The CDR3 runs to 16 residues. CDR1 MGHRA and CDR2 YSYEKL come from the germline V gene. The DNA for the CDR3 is TGCGCCAGCAGTTATACTCTGGGACAGGGGGCTAATGGCTACACCTTC. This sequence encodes CASSYTLGQGANGYTF.

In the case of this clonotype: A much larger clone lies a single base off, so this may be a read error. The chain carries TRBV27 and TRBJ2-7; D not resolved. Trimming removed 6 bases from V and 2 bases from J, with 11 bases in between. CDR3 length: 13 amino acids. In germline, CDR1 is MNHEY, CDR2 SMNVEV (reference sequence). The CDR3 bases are TGTGCCAGCAGGCCCAGAAAAACCTACGAGCAGTACTTC. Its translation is CASRPRKTYEQYF.

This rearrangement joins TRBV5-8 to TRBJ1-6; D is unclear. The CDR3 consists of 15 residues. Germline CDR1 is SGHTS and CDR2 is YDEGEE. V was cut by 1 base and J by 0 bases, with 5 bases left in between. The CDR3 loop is CASSLPPSYNSPLHF. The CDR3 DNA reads TGTGCCAGCAGCTTGCCTCCCTCCTATAATTCACCCCTCCACTTT.

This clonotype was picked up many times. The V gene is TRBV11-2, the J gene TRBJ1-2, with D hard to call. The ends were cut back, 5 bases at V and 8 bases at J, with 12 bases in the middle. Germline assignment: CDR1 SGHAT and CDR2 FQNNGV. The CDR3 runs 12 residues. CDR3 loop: CASSPHREGYTF. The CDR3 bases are TGTGCCAGCAGCCCGCATAGGGAAGGCTACACCTTC.